This TCR beta chain was captured by sequencing in a study of siplizumab effects on memory and regulatory T cells. Here immunoSEQ multiplex PCR was the method, and the copy in TCRdb shows in-frame clones only, minus some. The table has roughly 68,000 clones, around 78% seen once. This CDR3 has 14 amino acids. Trimming pared 9 bases from V and 1 base from J, leaving 12 bases between. Germline CDR1 reads ENHRY; CDR2 reads SYGVKD. The sample taken for sequencing was memory CD4+ T cells sorted from blood. The chain is built from TRBV10-3 and TRBJ2-2; D gene unclear. This receptor was identified in a human donor in good health. CDR3 in amino acids: CAIKAQLNTGELFF. As DNA, the CDR3 is TGTGCCATAAAGGCACAGTTGAACACCGGGGAGCTGTTTTTT.